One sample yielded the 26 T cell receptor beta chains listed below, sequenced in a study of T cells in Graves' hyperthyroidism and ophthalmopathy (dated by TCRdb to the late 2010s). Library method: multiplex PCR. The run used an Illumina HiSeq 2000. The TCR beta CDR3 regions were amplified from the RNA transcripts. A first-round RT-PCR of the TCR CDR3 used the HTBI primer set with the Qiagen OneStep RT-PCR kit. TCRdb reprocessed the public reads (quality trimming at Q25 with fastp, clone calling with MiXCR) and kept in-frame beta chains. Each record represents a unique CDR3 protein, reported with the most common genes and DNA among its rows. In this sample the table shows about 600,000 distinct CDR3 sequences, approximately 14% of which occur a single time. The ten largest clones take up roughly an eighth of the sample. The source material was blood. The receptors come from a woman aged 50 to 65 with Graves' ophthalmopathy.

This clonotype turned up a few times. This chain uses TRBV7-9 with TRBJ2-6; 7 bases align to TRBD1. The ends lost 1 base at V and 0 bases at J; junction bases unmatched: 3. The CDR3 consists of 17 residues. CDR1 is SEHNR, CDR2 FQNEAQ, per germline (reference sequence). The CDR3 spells CASSLGQGRSGANVLTF. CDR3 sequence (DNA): TGTGCCAGCAGCTTAGGACAGGGACGCTCTGGGGCCAACGTCCTGACTTTC. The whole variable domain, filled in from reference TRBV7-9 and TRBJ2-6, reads DTGVSQNPRHKITKRGQNVTFRCDPISEHNRLYWYRQTLGQGPEFLTYFQNEAQLEKSRLLSDRFSAERPKGSFSTLEIQRTEQGDSAMYLCASSLGQGRSGANVLTFGAGSRLTVL.

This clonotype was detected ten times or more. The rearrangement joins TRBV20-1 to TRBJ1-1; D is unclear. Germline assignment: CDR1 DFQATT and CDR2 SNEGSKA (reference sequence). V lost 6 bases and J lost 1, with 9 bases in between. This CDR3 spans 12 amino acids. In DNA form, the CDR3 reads TGCAGTGCCACCAGCGGGAACACTGAAGCTTTCTTT. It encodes CSATSGNTEAFF.

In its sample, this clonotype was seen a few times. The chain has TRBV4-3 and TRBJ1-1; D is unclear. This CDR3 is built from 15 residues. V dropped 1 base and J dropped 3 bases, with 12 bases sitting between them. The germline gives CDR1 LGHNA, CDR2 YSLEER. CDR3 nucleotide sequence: TGCGCCAGCAGCCAAGTTGGATCCGGGTACACTGAAGCTTTCTTT. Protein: CASSQVGSGYTEAFF.

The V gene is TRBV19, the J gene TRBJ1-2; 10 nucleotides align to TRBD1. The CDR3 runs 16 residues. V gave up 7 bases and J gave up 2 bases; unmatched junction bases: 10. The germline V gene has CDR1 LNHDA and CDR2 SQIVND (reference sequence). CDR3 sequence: CASKTTTGQGNYGYTF. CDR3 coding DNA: TGTGCCAGTAAGACAACAACGGGACAGGGGAACTATGGCTACACCTTC. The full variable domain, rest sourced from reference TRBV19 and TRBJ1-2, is DGGITQSPKYLFRKEGQNVTLSCEQNLNHDAMYWYRQDPGQGLRLIYYSQIVNDFQKGDIAEGYSVSREKKESFPLTVTSAQKNPTAFYLCASKTTTGQGNYGYTFGSGTRLTVV.

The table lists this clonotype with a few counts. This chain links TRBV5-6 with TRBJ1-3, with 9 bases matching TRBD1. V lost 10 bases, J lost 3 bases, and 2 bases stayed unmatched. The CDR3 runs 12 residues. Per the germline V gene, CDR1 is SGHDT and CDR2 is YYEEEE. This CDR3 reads CAEGQGGNTIYF. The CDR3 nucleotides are TGTGCCGAGGGACAGGGTGGAAACACCATATATTTT. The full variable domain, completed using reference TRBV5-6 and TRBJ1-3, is DAGVTQSPTHLIKTRGQQVTLRCSPKSGHDTVSWYQQALGQGPQFIFQYYEEEERQRGNFPDRFSGHQFPNYSSELNVNALLLGDSALYLCAEGQGGNTIYFGEGSWLTVV.

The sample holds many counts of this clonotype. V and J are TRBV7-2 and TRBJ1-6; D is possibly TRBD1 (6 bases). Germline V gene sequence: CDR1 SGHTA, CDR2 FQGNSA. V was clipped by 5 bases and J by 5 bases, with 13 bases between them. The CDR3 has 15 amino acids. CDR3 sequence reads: CASSPQGDNNSPLHF. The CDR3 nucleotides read TGTGCCAGCAGCCCACAGGGTGACAATAATTCACCCCTCCACTTT.

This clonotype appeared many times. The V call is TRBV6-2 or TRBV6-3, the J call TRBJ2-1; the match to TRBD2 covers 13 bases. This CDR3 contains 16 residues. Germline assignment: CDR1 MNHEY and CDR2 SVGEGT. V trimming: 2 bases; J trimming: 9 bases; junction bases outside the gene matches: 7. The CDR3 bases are TGTGCCAGCAGTTACCCCGGACTAGCGGGAGTTTCTGAGCAGTTCTTC. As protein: CASSYPGLAGVSEQFF.

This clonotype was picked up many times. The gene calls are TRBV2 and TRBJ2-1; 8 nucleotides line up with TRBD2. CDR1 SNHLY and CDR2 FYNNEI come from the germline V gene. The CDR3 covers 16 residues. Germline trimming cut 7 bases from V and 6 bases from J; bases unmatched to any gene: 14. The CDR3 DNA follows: TGTGCCAGCATTGGCTTCACACTAGCGGCACCCAATGAGCAGTTCTTC. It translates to CASIGFTLAAPNEQFF.

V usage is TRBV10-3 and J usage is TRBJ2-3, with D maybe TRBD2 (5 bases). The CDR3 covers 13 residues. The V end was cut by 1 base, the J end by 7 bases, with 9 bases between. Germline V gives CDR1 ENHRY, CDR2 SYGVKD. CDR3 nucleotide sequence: TGTGCCATCAGTGAGTTGCTAGCATATACGCAGTATTTT. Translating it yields CAISELLAYTQYF.

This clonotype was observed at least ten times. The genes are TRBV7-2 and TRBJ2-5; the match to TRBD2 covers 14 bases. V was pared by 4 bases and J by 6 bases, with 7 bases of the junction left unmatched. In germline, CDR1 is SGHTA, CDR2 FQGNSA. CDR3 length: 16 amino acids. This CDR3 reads CASSSRLAGGLKTQYF. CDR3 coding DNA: TGTGCCAGCAGCTCGCGACTAGCGGGAGGGCTGAAGACCCAGTACTTC.

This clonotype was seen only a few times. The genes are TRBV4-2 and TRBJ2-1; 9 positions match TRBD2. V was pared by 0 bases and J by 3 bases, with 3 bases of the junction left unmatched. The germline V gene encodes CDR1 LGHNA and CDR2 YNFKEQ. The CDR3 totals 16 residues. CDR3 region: CASSQDLAGSYNEQFF. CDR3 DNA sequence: TGTGCCAGCAGCCAAGATCTAGCGGGAAGCTACAATGAGCAGTTCTTC.

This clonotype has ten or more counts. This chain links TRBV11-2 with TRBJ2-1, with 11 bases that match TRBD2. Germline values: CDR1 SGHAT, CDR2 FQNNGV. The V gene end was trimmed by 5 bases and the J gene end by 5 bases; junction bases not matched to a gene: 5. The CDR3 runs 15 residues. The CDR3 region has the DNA TGTGCCAGCAGCCCAACGGGACTAGCGGACAATGAGCAGTTCTTC. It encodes CASSPTGLADNEQFF.

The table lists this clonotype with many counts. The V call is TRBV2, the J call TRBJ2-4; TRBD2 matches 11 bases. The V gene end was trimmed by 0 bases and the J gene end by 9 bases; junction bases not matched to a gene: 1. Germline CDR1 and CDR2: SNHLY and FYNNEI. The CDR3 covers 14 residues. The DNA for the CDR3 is TGTGCCAGCAGTGAAGCCCTAGCGGGAGGCATTCAGTACTTC. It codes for CASSEALAGGIQYF.

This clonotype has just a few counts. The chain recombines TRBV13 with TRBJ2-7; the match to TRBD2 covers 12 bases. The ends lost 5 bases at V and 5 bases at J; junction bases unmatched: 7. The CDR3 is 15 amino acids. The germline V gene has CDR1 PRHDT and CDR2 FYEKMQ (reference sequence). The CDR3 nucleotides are TGTGCCAGCAGCGTCGGACTAGCGGGATTGGACGAGCAGTACTTC. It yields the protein CASSVGLAGLDEQYF.

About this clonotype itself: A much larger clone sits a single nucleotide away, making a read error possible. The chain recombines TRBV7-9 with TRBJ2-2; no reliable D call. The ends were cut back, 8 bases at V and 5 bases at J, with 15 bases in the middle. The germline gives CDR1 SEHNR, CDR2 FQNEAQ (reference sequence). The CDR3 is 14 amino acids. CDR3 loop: CASDFRMETGELFF. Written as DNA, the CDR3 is TGTGCCAGCGACTTTAGGATGGAGACCGGGGAGCTGTTTTTT.

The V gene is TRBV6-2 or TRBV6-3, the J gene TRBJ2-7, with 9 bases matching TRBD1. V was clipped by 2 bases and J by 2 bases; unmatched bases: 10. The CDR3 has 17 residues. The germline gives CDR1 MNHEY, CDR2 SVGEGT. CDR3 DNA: TGTGCCAGCAGTTACCGGACGGACAGGGGTTATCCCTACGAGCAGTACTTC. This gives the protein CASSYRTDRGYPYEQYF.

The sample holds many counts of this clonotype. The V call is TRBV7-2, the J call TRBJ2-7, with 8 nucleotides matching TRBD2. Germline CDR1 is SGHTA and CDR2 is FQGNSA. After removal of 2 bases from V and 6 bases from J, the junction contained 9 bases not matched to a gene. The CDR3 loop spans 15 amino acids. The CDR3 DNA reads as TGTGCCAGCAGCTTACAAGCGGGAGAAGCTGGCGAGCAGTACTTC. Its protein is CASSLQAGEAGEQYF. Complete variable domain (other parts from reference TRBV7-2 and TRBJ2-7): GAGVSQSPSNKVTEKGKDVELRCDPISGHTALYWYRQSLGQGLEFLIYFQGNSAPDKSGLPSDRFSAERTGGSVSTLTIQRTQQEDSAVYLCASSLQAGEAGEQYFGPGTRLTVT.

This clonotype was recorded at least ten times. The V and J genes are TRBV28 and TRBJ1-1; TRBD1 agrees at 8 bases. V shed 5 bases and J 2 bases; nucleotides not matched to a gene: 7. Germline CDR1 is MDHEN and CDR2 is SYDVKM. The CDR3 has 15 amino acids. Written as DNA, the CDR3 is TGTGCCAGCAGTACCCGGACAGGGCTAAACACTGAAGCTTTCTTT. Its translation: CASSTRTGLNTEAFF.

CDR3 loop: CASSPATGGGAYEQYF. CDR3 bases: TGTGCCAGCAGTCCCGCCACAGGGGGTGGCGCCTACGAGCAGTACTTC. The chain couples TRBV6-2 or TRBV6-3 to TRBJ2-7; 8 nucleotides agree with TRBD1. Germline V gene sequence: CDR1 MNHEY, CDR2 SVGEGT. CDR3 length: 16 amino acids. V dropped 5 bases and J dropped 2; count of bases not matched to a gene: 11.

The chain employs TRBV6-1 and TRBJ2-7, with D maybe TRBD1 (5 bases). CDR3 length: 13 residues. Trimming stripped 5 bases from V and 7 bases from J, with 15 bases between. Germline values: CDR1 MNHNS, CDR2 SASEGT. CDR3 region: CASSMVGDREQYF. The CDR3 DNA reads TGTGCCAGCAGTATGGTAGGGGATCGGGAGCAGTACTTC.

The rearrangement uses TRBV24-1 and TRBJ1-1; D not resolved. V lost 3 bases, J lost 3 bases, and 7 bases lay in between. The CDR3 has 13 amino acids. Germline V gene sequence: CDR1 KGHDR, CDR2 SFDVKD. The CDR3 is CATSDDADTEAFF. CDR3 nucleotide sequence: TGTGCCACCAGTGATGACGCCGACACTGAAGCTTTCTTT.

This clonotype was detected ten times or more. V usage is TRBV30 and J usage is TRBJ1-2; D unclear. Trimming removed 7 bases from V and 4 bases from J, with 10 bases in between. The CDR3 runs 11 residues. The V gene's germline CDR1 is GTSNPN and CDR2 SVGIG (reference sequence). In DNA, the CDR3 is TGTGCCTCCCTACTCCTCTATGGCTACACCTTC. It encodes CASLLLYGYTF.

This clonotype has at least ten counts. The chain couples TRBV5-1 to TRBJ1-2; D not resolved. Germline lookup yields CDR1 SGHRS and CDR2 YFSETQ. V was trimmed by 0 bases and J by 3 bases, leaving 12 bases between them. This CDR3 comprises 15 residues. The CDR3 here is CASSLETPIHYGYTF. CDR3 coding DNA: TGCGCCAGCAGCTTGGAGACACCGATCCACTATGGCTACACCTTC.

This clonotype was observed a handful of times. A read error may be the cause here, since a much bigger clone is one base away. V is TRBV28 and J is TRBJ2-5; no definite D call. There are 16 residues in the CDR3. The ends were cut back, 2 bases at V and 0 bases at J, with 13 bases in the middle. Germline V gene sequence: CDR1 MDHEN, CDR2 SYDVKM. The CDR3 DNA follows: TGTGCCAGCAGTTTAAGGTCGGGTCAGGACCAAGAGACCCAGTACTTC. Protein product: CASSLRSGQDQETQYF.

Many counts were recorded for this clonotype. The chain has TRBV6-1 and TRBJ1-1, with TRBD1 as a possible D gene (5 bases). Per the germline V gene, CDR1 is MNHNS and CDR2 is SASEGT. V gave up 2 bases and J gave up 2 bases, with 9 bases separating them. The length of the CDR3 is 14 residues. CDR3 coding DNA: TGTGCCAGCAGTGAACAGGGCCCCAACACTGAAGCTTTCTTT. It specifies CASSEQGPNTEAFF.

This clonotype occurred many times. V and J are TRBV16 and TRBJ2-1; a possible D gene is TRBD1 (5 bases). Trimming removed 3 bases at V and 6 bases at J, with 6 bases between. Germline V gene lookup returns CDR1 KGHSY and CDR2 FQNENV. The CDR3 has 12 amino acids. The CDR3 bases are TGTGCCAGCAGCCAGACAGTCAATGAGCAGTTCTTC. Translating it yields CASSQTVNEQFF.